This TCR beta chain was recorded in a study of CD8 T cells in Susac syndrome. Study-wide findings and caveats: As the study acknowledged, the number of individuals who were part of its TCR sequencing and HLA analysis was relatively small.

As for this clonotype: Antigen unknown.

From blood CD8+ and CD4+ T cells, the TCR beta chain was sequenced. Purification of the CD8+ and CD4+ T cells relied on negative isolation, and TEMRA cells underwent FACS enrichment. The CDR3 has 15 residues. The germline gives CDR1 SQVTM, CDR2 ANQGSEA. Trimming took 4 bases from V and 7 from J, leaving 19 bases between them. RNA, at about 0.45 to 1 ug, was reverse transcribed with random hexamers. It was immunoSEQ multiplex PCR that amplified TCR beta CDR3 across 54 Vbeta and 13 Jbeta. TCRdb reprocessed the immunoSEQ multiplex PCR reads via MiXCR and lists one record per CDR3 protein. Of approximately 170,000 distinct CDR3 sequences in the sample, about 90% were seen once.

The TCR comes from a human donor in good health. Material for sequencing was CD4+ T cells from PBMCs. The V call is TRBV29-1, the J call TRBJ1-4; tentatively, D is TRBD1 (6 bases). The CDR3 DNA follows: TGCAGCGTTGGGGCCGGGGGCGGTTTTGGTGAAAAACTGTTTTTT. This codes for CSVGAGGGFGEKLFF.